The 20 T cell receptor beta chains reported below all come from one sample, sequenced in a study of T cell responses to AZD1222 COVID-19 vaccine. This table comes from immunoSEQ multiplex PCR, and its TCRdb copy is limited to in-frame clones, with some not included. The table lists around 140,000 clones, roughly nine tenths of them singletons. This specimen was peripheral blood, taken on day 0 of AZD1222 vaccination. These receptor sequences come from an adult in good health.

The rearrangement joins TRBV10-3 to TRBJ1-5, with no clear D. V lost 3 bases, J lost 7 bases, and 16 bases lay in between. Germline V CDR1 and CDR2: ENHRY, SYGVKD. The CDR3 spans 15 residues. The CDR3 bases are TGTGCCATCAGTGACTTCGGACCGCGCGGGCAGCCCCAGCATTTT. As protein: CAISDFGPRGQPQHF.

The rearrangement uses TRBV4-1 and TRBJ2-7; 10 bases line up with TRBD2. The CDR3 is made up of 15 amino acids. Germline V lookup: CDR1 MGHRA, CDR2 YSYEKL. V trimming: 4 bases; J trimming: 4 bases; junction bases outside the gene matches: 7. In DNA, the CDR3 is TGCGCCAGCAGCCTCCGCACTAGCGGGGCTTACGAGCAGTACTTC. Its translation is CASSLRTSGAYEQYF.

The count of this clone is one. DNA of the CDR3: TGTGCCAGCAGCCCCACAGGGGCCAGCAATCAGCCCCAGCATTTT. Its translation is CASSPTGASNQPQHF. The rearrangement uses TRBV7-9 and TRBJ1-5; TRBD1 aligns across 7 bases. Germline V gene sequence: CDR1 SEHNR, CDR2 FQNEAQ (reference sequence). V lost 5 bases, J lost 1 base, and 5 bases stayed unmatched. The CDR3 has 15 residues.

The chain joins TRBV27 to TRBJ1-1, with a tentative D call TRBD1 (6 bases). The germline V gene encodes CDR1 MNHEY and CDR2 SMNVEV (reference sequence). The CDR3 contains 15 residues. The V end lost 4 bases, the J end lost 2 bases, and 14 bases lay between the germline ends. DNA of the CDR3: TGTGCCAGCAGTTCACAGGGTGTAATTAACACTGAAGCTTTCTTT. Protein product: CASSSQGVINTEAFF.

The CDR3 reads CASSVFGTGSPLDGYTF. The CDR3 DNA is TGTGCCAGCAGCGTATTCGGGACAGGGTCTCCCTTAGATGGCTACACCTTC. V usage is TRBV9 and J usage is TRBJ1-2; 9 bases fit TRBD1. Germline trimming cut 1 base from V and 6 bases from J; bases unmatched to any gene: 13. The germline V gene encodes CDR1 SGDLS and CDR2 YYNGEE. The CDR3 spans 17 residues.

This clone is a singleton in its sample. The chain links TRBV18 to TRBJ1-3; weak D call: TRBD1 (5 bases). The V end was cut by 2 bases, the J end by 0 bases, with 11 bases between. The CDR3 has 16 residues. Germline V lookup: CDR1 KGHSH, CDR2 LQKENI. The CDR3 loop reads CASSPWGPGSGNTIYF. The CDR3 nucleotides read TGTGCCAGCTCACCATGGGGACCGGGCTCTGGAAACACCATATATTTT.

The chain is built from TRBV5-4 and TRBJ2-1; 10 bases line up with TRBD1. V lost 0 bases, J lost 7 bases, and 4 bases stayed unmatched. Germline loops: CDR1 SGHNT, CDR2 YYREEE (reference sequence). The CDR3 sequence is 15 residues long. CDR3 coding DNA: TGTGCCAGCAGCTTGGGCCGGGACAGGGGAAATGAGCAGTTCTTC. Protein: CASSLGRDRGNEQFF.

CDR3 nucleotides: TGTGCCAGCAGCTTAACGCGGATTGAAGCTTTCTTT. This translates into CASSLTRIEAFF. The chain couples TRBV7-8 to TRBJ1-1; D call uncertain. V gave up 2 bases and J gave up 7 bases, with 8 bases separating them. The CDR3 contains 12 residues. Germline V gene lookup returns CDR1 SGHVS and CDR2 FQNEAQ.

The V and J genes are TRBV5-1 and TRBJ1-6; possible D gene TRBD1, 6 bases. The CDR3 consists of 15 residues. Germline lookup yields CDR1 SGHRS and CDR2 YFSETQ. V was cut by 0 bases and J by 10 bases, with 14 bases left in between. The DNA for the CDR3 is TGCGCCAGCAGCTTGGAGGGAGGGGGGGTCTCACCCCTCCACTTT. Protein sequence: CASSLEGGGVSPLHF. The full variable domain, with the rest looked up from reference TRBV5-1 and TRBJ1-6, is KAGVTQTPRYLIKTRGQQVTLSCSPISGHRSVSWYQQTPGQGLQFLFEYFSETQRNKGNFPGRFSGRQFSNSRSEMNVSTLELGDSALYLCASSLEGGGVSPLHFGNGTRLTVT.

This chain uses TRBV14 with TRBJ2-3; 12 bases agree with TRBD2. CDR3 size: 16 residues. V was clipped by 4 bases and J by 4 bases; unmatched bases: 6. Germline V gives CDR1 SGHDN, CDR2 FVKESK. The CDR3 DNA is TGTGCCAGCAGCCTCACGCGACTAGCGGGGGCAGATACGCAGTATTTT. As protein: CASSLTRLAGADTQYF.

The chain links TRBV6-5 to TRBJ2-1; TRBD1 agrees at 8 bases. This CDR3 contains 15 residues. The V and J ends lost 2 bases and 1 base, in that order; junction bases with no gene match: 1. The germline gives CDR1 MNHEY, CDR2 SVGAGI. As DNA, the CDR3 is TGTGCCAGCAGTTACGACAGGGGATCCTACAATGAGCAGTTCTTC. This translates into CASSYDRGSYNEQFF.

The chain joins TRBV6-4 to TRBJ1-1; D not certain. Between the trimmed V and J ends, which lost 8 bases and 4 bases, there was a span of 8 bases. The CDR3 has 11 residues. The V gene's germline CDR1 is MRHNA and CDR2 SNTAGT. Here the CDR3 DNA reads TGTGCCAGCCGAGAAGGCACTGAAGCTTTCTTT. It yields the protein CASREGTEAFF.

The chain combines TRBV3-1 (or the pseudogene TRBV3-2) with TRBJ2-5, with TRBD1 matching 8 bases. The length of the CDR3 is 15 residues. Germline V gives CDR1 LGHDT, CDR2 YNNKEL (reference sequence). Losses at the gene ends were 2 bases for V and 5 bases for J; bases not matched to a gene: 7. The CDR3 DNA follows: TGTGCCAGCAGCCAATCGCAGGGGGCGGTGGAGACCCAGTACTTC. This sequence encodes CASSQSQGAVETQYF.

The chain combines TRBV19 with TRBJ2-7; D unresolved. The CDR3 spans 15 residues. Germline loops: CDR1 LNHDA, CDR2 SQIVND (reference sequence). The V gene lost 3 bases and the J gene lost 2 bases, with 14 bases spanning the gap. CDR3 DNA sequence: TGTGCCAGTAGTATTGCGCACAGCTTAGCCTACGAGCAGTACTTC. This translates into CASSIAHSLAYEQYF. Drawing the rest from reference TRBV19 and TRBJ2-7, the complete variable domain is DGGITQSPKYLFRKEGQNVTLSCEQNLNHDAMYWYRQDPGQGLRLIYYSQIVNDFQKGDIAEGYSVSREKKESFPLTVTSAQKNPTAFYLCASSIAHSLAYEQYFGPGTRLTVT.

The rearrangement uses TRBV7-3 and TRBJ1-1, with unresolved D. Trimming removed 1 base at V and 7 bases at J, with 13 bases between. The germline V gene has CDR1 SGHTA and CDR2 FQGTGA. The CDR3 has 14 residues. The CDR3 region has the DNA TGTGCCAGCAGCTTAAAAAGTGGAGGGAGTGAAGCTTTCTTT. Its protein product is CASSLKSGGSEAFF.

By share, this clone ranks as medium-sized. The chain's CDR3 is CASSERSNDEQYF. Here the CDR3 DNA reads TGTGCCAGCAGTGAACGGTCAAACGACGAGCAGTACTTC. This rearrangement joins TRBV6-4 to TRBJ2-7; D is unresolved. The germline gives CDR1 MRHNA, CDR2 SNTAGT. The CDR3 has 13 amino acids. Trimming shortened V by 3 bases and J by 5 bases, and 11 bases separated the two germline ends.

The CDR3 reads CASSLNSNYGYTF. CDR3 in DNA: TGTGCCAGTAGTCTGAACAGTAACTATGGCTACACCTTC. The rearrangement links TRBV19 to TRBJ1-2; D remains ambiguous. The germline CDR1 and CDR2 sequences are LNHDA and SQIVND (reference sequence). This CDR3 has 13 amino acids. Between the trimmed V and J ends, which lost 5 bases and 1 base, there was a span of 8 bases.

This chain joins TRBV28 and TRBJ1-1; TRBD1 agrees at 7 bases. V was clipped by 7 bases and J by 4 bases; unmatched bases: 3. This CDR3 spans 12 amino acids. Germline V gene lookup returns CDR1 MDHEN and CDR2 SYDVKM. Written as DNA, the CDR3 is TGTGCCAGCACAGCAGGGGGCACTGAAGCTTTCTTT. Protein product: CASTAGGTEAFF.

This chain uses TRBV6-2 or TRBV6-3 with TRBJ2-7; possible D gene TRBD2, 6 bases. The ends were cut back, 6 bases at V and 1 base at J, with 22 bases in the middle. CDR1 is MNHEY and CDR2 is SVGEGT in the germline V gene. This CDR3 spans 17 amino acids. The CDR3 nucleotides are TGTGCCAGCAGCCCTCCGAGAGAAGCAGGAGGGTCCTACGAGCAGTACTTC. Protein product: CASSPPREAGGSYEQYF.

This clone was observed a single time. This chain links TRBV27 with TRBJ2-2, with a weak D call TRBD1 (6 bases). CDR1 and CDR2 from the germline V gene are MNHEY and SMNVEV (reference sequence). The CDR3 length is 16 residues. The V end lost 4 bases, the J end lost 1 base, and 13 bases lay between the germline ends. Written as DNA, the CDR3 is TGTGCCAGCAGTTCCCCCACAGGGAGGAACACCGGGGAGCTGTTTTTT. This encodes CASSSPTGRNTGELFF.